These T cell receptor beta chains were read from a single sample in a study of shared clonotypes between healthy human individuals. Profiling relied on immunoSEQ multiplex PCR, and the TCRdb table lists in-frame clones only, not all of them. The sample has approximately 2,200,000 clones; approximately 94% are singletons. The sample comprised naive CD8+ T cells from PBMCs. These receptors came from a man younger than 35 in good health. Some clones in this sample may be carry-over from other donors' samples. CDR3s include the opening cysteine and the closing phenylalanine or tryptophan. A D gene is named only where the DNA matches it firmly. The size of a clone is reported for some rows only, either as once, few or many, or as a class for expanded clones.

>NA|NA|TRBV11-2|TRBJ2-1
TGTGCCAGCAGCTTAGATTACAGGGTTGGAGCCTACAATGAGCAGTTCTTC
CASSLDYRVGAYNEQFF
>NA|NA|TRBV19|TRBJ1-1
TGTGCCAGTAGTGCTATCGCTGAAGCTTTCTTT
CASSAIAEAFF
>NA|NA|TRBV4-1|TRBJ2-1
TGCGCCAGCAGCCAAGAAGGGACGCTCTACAATGAGCAGTTCTTC
CASSQEGTLYNEQFF
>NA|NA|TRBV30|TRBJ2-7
TGTGCCTGGAGTACCCCCGTCGACCTCGGGCAGTACTTC
CAWSTPVDLGQYF
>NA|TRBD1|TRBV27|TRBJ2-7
TGTGCCAGCAGTTTCTCAATCGGACAGGCAACCTACGAGCAGTACTTC
CASSFSIGQATYEQYF
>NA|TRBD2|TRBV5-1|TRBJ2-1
TGCGCCAGCAGCTTGGGGGGTAGCGGGCTCTTGGACAATGAGCAGTTCTTC
CASSLGGSGLLDNEQFF
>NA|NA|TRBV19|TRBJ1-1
TGTGCCACTGGCGGGGATGAAGCTTTCTTT
CATGGDEAFF
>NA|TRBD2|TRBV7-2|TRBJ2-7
TGTGCCAGCAGCCCGCCTTTCAGACTAGCAGGCTACGAGCAGTACTTC
CASSPPFRLAGYEQYF
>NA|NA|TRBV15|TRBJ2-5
TGTGCCACCAGCAGGGATCGTGATGGGGGCTGGGAGACCCAGTACTTC
CATSRDRDGGWETQYF
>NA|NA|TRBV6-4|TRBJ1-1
TGTGCCAGCAGTTCCACCATGAACACTGAAGCTTTCTTT
CASSSTMNTEAFF
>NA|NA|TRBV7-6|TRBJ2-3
TGTGCCAGCAGCTTAGCGGTGAGAGGCGAGGGCCTGGGGACAGATACGCAGTATTTT
CASSLAVRGEGLGTDTQYF
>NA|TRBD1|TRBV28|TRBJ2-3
TGTGCCAGCAGTCCACAGGGGGGTGGTGGAGATACGCAGTATTTT
CASSPQGGGGDTQYF
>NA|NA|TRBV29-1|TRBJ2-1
TGCACGGTGGGGGGACTTCGGTACAATGAGCAGTTCTTC
CTVGGLRYNEQFF
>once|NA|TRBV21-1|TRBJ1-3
TGTGCCAGCAGCCTGAAAAACCCACAGGATCGTAGCTCTGGAAACACCATATATTTT
CASSLKNPQDRSSGNTIYF
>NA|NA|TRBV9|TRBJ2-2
TGTGCCAGCAGTGCCTGGGGAGACACCGGGGAGCTGTTTTTT
CASSAWGDTGELFF
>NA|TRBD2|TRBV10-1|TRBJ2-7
TGCGCCAGCACACCGGGACTAGGAGGCGAGCAGTACTTC
CASTPGLGGEQYF
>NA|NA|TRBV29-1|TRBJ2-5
TGCAGCGTCCGGGACGGAGTTCCCCCCCAGTACTTC
CSVRDGVPPQYF
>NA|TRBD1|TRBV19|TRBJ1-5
TGTGCCAGTAGTCTCTGGGACAGAGCCAATCAGCCCCAGCATTTT
CASSLWDRANQPQHF
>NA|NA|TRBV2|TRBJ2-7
TGTGCCAGCGTGGGCTACGAGCAGTACTTC
CASVGYEQYF
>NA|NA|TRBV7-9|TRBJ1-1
TGTGCCAGCAGCCATTATAATAGAGTAAACACTGAAGCTTTCTTT
CASSHYNRVNTEAFF
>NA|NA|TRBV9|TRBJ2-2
TGTGCCAGCAGCGTAGATGGAGCGGGCCTCACCGGGGAGCTGTTTTTT
CASSVDGAGLTGELFF
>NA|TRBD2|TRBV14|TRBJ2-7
TGTGCCAGCAGCGGGAGGGGTAGATTCAACGAGCAGTACTTC
CASSGRGRFNEQYF
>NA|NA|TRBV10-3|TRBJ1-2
TGTGCCATCAGCGGTTCAGCTAACTATGGCTACACCTTC
CAISGSANYGYTF
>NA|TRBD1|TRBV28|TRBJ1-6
TGTGCCAGCACCCTTGAGACAGGGGGCCTTGGTAATTCACCCCTCCACTTT
CASTLETGGLGNSPLHF
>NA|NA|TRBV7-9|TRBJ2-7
TGTGCCGGCGGGCTAGCGCATTCCTACGAGCAGTACTTC
CAGGLAHSYEQYF
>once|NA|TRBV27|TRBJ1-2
TGTGCCAGCAGTTTCTGGGGGAAGAACTATGGCTACACCTTC
CASSFWGKNYGYTF
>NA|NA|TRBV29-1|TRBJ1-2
TGCAGCGTTGAAGCGGGAAACGGTGGCTACACCTTC
CSVEAGNGGYTF
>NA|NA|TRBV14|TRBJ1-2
TGTGCCAGCAGCCAAGATGGCCAGAACTATGGCTACACCTTC
CASSQDGQNYGYTF
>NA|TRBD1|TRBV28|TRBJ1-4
TGTGCCAGCAGGGTCAGGGGGCGGGGTGAAAAACTGTTTTTT
CASRVRGRGEKLFF
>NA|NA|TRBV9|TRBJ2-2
TGTGCCAGCAGCGCCCTTGTCGCCGGGGAGCTGTTTTTT
CASSALVAGELFF
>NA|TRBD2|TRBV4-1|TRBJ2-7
TGCGCCAGCAGCCAAGAATGGACTAGCGGGGACGAGCAGTACTTC
CASSQEWTSGDEQYF
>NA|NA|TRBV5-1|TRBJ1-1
TGCGCCAGCAGCTTGAAGAACACTGAAGCTTTCTTT
CASSLKNTEAFF
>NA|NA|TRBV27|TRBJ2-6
TGTGCCAGCAGTTCTCCCAGGGAGGAGGTCAAGCCCTCTGGGGCCAACGTCCTGACTTTC
CASSSPREEVKPSGANVLTF
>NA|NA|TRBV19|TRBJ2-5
TGTGCCAGCGGGGAGTCCATGGTGTTTGGGGACGCACAAGAGACCCAGTACTTC
CASGESMVFGDAQETQYF
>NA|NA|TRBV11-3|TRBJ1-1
TGTGCCAGCAGCACGGAGAAACAGGGTTTTCGGTTAGACACTGAAGCTTTCTTT
CASSTEKQGFRLDTEAFF
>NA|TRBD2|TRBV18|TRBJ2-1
TGTGCCAGCTCACCACCTCGACTAGCGGGAACCCAAACATTCTACAATGAGCAGTTCTTC
CASSPPRLAGTQTFYNEQFF
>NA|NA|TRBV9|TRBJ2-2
TGTGCCAGCAGCGTAGATGGCGGAAACACCGGGGAGCTGTTTTTT
CASSVDGGNTGELFF
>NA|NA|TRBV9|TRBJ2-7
TGTGCCAGCAGCGTAGAGGGGCGGGGAACCTACGAGCAGTACTTC
CASSVEGRGTYEQYF
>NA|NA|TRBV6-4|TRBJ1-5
TGTGCCAGCTTTATGGTACTCTCGTGGAAACAGCCCCAGCATTTT
CASFMVLSWKQPQHF
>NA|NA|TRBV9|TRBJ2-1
TGTGCCAGCAGCGTAGGTCGCGGAGGGGGGAATGAGCAGTTCTTC
CASSVGRGGGNEQFF
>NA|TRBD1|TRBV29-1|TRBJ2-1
TGCAGCATCCATCTCACCGGGACAGGGAGGGCCAATGAGCAGTTCTTC
CSIHLTGTGRANEQFF
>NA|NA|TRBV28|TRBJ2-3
TGTGCCAGCAGTCCCCCGGCCGCAGATACGCAGTATTTT
CASSPPAADTQYF
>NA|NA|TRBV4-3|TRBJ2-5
TGCGCCAGCAGCCAAGATCCCCCTAGCGAGAGGGCAGAGACCCAGTACTTC
CASSQDPPSERAETQYF
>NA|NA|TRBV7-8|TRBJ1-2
TGTGCCAGCAGCTTAGCGTTTCTCGGGGGCAGAGAAAATGGCTACACCTTC
CASSLAFLGGRENGYTF
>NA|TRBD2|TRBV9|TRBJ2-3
TGTGCCAGCAGCCATGACGGGAGGGGGGATACGCAGTATTTT
CASSHDGRGDTQYF
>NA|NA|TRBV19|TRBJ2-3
TGTGCCAACAAGGGGTCAGATACGCAGTATTTT
CANKGSDTQYF
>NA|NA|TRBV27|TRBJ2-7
TGTGCCAGCAGTTCGAGACCCCGCTACGAGCAGTACTTC
CASSSRPRYEQYF
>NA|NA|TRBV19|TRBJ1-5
TGTGCCAGTAGTATAGGGGAGGGTTTTGGTCAGCCCCAGCATTTT
CASSIGEGFGQPQHF
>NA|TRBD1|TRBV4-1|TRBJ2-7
TGCGCCAGCAGCCTAGGGGACAGGGCCTTCGACGAGCAGTACTTC
CASSLGDRAFDEQYF
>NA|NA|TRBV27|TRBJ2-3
TGTGCCAGCAAAGAAGGAGGCAGGGGAGATACGCAGTATTTT
CASKEGGRGDTQYF